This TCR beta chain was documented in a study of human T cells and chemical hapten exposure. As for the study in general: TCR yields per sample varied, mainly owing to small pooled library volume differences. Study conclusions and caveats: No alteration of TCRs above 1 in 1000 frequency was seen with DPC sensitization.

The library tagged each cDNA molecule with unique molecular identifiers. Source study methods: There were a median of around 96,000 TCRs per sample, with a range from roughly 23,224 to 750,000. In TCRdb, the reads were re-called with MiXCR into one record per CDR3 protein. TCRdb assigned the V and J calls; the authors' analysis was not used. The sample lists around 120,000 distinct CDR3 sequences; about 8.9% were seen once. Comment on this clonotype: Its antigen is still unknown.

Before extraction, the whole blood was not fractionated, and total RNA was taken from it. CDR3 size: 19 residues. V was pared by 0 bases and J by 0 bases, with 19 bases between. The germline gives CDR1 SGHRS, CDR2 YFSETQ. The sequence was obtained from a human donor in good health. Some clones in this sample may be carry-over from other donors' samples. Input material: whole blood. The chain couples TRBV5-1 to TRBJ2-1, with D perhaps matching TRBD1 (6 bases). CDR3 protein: CASSLVGPRQVDSYNEQFF. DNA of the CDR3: TGCGCCAGCAGCTTGGTCGGCCCGAGACAGGTTGACTCCTACAATGAGCAGTTCTTC.